The next 9 T cell receptor beta chains were all read from a single sample in a study of cytomegalovirus exposure and HLA in healthy donors. PCR primers comprised 60 Vbeta and 13 Jbeta primers. Clones were sequenced by immunoSEQ multiplex PCR, and TCRdb holds only the in-frame ones, with some missing. The sample has 50,000 to 60,000 clones, around three quarters seen once. Material for sequencing was PBMCs. These receptors came from a female donor in good health and CMV-seronegative.

The chain employs TRBV29-1 and TRBJ2-7, with D maybe TRBD1 (5 bases). The germline V gene encodes CDR1 SQVTM and CDR2 ANQGSEA. This CDR3 has 11 amino acids. V lost 6 bases and J 3 bases, leaving 9 bases between the germline ends. CDR3 nucleotide sequence: TGCAGCGTGACGCAGGGCTACGAGCAGTACTTC. This translates into CSVTQGYEQYF.

The chain is built from TRBV6-1 and TRBJ1-2; 9 bases agree with TRBD1. The CDR3 has 16 residues. The junction had 9 bases not matched to a gene; V was cut back by 4 bases and J by 3 bases. Germline CDR1 is MNHNS and CDR2 is SASEGT. DNA of the CDR3: TGTGCCAGCAGTGCTACCCCCGGGACAGGGCACTATGGCTACACCTTC. Protein sequence: CASSATPGTGHYGYTF.

V gene TRBV29-1 combines with J gene TRBJ2-1, with a possible D match to TRBD1 (6 bases). The V gene lost 8 bases and the J gene lost 6 bases, with 14 bases spanning the gap. Germline V gene lookup returns CDR1 SQVTM and CDR2 ANQGSEA. This CDR3 spans 12 amino acids. The CDR3 here is CSQTTGPNEQFF. CDR3 bases: TGCAGCCAAACGACAGGTCCCAATGAGCAGTTCTTC.

V is TRBV5-1 and J is TRBJ2-1, with TRBD1 matching 11 bases. The V segment lost 6 bases and the J segment 8 bases; nucleotides outside the gene matches: 7. CDR1 and CDR2 (germline): SGHRS, YFSETQ. This CDR3 region has 14 residues. The CDR3 protein is CASTPGQGEYEQFF. CDR3 nucleotide sequence: TGCGCCAGCACACCGGGACAGGGGGAGTATGAGCAGTTCTTC.

The chain has TRBV7-3 and TRBJ1-1; D perhaps matches TRBD1 (5 bases). The CDR3 sequence is 15 residues long. V shed 4 bases and J shed 6 bases, with 18 bases lying between them. CDR1 SGHTA and CDR2 FQGTGA come from the germline V gene. CDR3 in amino acids: CASSSRPGPGAEAFF. CDR3 bases: TGTGCCAGCAGCTCAAGACCAGGGCCAGGCGCTGAAGCTTTCTTT.

This clone was seen a single time. The CDR3 bases are TGTGCCAGCTCCTTTGCGGGTCTAGATGGCTACACCTTC. The encoded protein is CASSFAGLDGYTF. This chain uses TRBV18 with TRBJ1-2; D unclear. This CDR3 has 13 residues. Germline V lookup: CDR1 KGHSH, CDR2 LQKENI. V was shortened by 6 bases and J by 6 bases, with 14 bases between the two germline ends.

J is TRBJ2-6 and V is TRBV7-8, with D possibly being TRBD1 (6 bases). The CDR3 is 21 amino acids. The V end lost 1 base, the J end lost 1 base, and 23 bases lay between the germline ends. Per the germline V gene, CDR1 is SGHVS and CDR2 is FQNEAQ. The CDR3: CASSLDRRGWSEISGANVLTF. Written as DNA, the CDR3 is TGTGCCAGCAGCTTAGACCGCAGGGGATGGTCGGAAATATCTGGGGCCAACGTCCTGACTTTC.

The V gene is TRBV5-4, the J gene TRBJ1-5; tentatively, D is TRBD1 (6 bases). V lost 4 bases, J lost 3 bases, and 14 bases lay in between. This CDR3 is built from 15 residues. Per the germline V gene, CDR1 is SGHNT and CDR2 is YYREEE (reference sequence). CDR3 sequence (DNA): TGTGCCAGCAGCACGGGGGGGCGATCCAATCAGCCCCAGCATTTT. Amino acid sequence: CASSTGGRSNQPQHF.

V usage is TRBV6-5 and J usage is TRBJ1-6; unclear D gene. This CDR3 contains 14 residues. Germline CDR1 and CDR2: MNHEY and SVGAGI. With 4 bases removed from V and 5 bases from J, the gap between germline ends came to 9 bases. The CDR3 bases are TGTGCCAGCAGTTTTCAGCAGGATAATTCACCCCTCCACTTT. Translating gives CASSFQQDNSPLHF.